This is a list of T cell receptor beta chains from one sample in a study of T cell repertoires in cytomegalovirus infection. MiXCR was run by TCRdb on the reads, yielding one entry per CDR3 protein. The table includes approximately 170,000 distinct CDR3 sequences, about 15% detected once. The sequenced sample consisted of CD8+ T cells from PBMCs. The source of these receptors is a human donor in good health (CMV status not recorded). Some clones in this sample may be carry-over from other donors' samples. The CDR3 runs from the conserved cysteine through the conserved F or W. The order of the fields is J gene, V gene, D gene, clone size, CDR3 DNA, CDR3 protein. The D gene is left open where the match is weak. Only part of the rows carry a size: once, few, many, or a class if the clone is expanded.

TRBJ2-1,TRBV7-8,TRBD2,many,TGTGCCAGCAGCTTACCCAGCGGGGGTTTCACCAATGAGCAGTTCTTC,CASSLPSGGFTNEQFF
TRBJ2-1,TRBV27,-,-,TGTGCCACCGAGCAGGCTCCCTACAATGAGCAGTTCTTC,CATEQAPYNEQFF
TRBJ1-1,TRBV28,-,-,TGTGCCAGCAGTTTACGGGGGATCAGGACTGAAGCTTTCTTT,CASSLRGIRTEAFF
TRBJ2-2,TRBV19,TRBD1,-,TGTGCCAGTACGGGGAACAGGGGATACACCGGGGAGCTGTTTTTT,CASTGNRGYTGELFF
TRBJ2-7,TRBV4-1,-,-,TGCGCCAGCAGCCCTAAGGGCCGCTCCTACGAGCAGTACTTC,CASSPKGRSYEQYF
TRBJ2-1,TRBV29-1,TRBD1,-,TGCAGCGTGCAGAATCCGGGACAGATTCGTGATGAGCAGTTCTTC,CSVQNPGQIRDEQFF
TRBJ2-3,TRBV28,TRBD1,many,TGTGCCAGCAGTTTCCCTATCCAGACAGGGTGGAGAGATACGCAGTATTTT,CASSFPIQTGWRDTQYF
TRBJ2-3,TRBV7-3,-,-,TGTGCCAGCAGCTCACCGGACGGGACTCGCACAGATACGCAGTATTTT,CASSSPDGTRTDTQYF
TRBJ1-5,TRBV6-1,-,-,TGTGCCAGCAGGTTGGAGGGTTATAGCAATCAGCCCCAGCATTTT,CASRLEGYSNQPQHF
TRBJ2-7,TRBV7-9,-,-,TGTGCCAGCAGCCCCACAGGGAAGGCCTACGAGCAGTACTTC,CASSPTGKAYEQYF
TRBJ1-1,TRBV10-3,-,few,TGTGCCATCAGTGCTAACACTGAAGCTTTCTTT,CAISANTEAFF
TRBJ1-1,TRBV13,-,few,TGTGCCAGCAGCTTACCGGGACATCCTAACACTGAAGCTTTCTTT,CASSLPGHPNTEAFF
TRBJ1-2,TRBV12-3/TRBV12-4,TRBD1,few,TGTGCCAGCAGCCTACAGGGGGCGGGAGACTACACCTTC,CASSLQGAGDYTF
TRBJ1-5,TRBV7-2,-,-,TGTGCCAGCAGCCCCAGTTTGGTTCAGCCCCAGCATTTT,CASSPSLVQPQHF
TRBJ1-1,TRBV28,-,-,TGTGCCAGCAGTGGAGCGGCCGAAGCTTTCTTT,CASSGAAEAFF
TRBJ1-5,TRBV7-9,-,few,TGTGCCAGCAGCCCCGGACCCAGTCAGCCCCAGCATTTT,CASSPGPSQPQHF
TRBJ2-5,TRBV5-1,-,few,TGCGCCAGCAGCTTGTGGGCAGGAGAAGAGACCCAGTACTTC,CASSLWAGEETQYF
TRBJ2-7,TRBV7-9,-,-,TGTGCCAGCAGCCGCCCGGGGGGCCAGGGAGAGCAGTACTTC,CASSRPGGQGEQYF
TRBJ2-6,TRBV7-2,TRBD1,-,TGTGCCAGCAGCGTTTGGATGTTCGGGACAGAGTCAAAGAATGGGGCCAACGTCCTGACTTTC,CASSVWMFGTESKNGANVLTF
TRBJ2-4,TRBV6-5,-,-,TGTGCCAGCAGTTCTGGGGGAAACATTCAGTACTTC,CASSSGGNIQYF
TRBJ2-7,TRBV6-2/TRBV6-3,-,-,TGTGCCAGCAGTTACGACGTAACAGTAGACTACGAGCAGTACTTC,CASSYDVTVDYEQYF
TRBJ2-7,TRBV11-2,-,-,TGTGCCAGCAGCTTGGGGTGGGTGTCCTACGAGCAGTACTTC,CASSLGWVSYEQYF
TRBJ2-5,TRBV10-3,-,-,TGTGCCATCAGTGAGCGAAAACAAGAGACCCAGTACTTC,CAISERKQETQYF
TRBJ2-7,TRBV6-5,-,few,TGTGCCAGCAGTTACTCTGGGGTAGCCTCCTACGAGCAGTACTTC,CASSYSGVASYEQYF
TRBJ1-2,TRBV4-3,TRBD1,-,TGCGCCAGCAGCCAAACCCGGACAGGGCCCCTCGGCTATGGCTACACCTTC,CASSQTRTGPLGYGYTF
TRBJ1-1,TRBV28,-,many,TGTGCCAGCAGTTTACTTGACACTGAAGCTTTCTTT,CASSLLDTEAFF
TRBJ2-3,TRBV7-2,TRBD2,-,TGTGCCAGCAGCCCTTATGGCGGGAGGGCCATAGATACGCAGTATTTT,CASSPYGGRAIDTQYF
TRBJ1-5,TRBV6-5,TRBD1,few,TGTGCCAGCAGTAAGCGGGACAGGGGTCGACAGCCCCAGCATTTT,CASSKRDRGRQPQHF
TRBJ2-3,TRBV7-2,-,few,TGTGCCAGCAGCTTAGCGAGACCAGAATTAGATACGCAGTATTTT,CASSLARPELDTQYF
TRBJ2-7,TRBV7-6,TRBD1,-,TGTGCCAGCAGCCCCTCGGGACAGGGCGGCGAGCAGTACTTC,CASSPSGQGGEQYF
TRBJ2-2,TRBV6-2/TRBV6-3,-,once,TGTGCCAGCAGTTACTCAAGGGCCGGGGAGCTGTTTTTT,CASSYSRAGELFF
TRBJ2-1,TRBV7-2,TRBD2,many,TGTGCCAGCAGCTTAGCGCCCCTAGCGGGAGGGGGGAATGAGCAGTTCTTC,CASSLAPLAGGGNEQFF
TRBJ1-3,TRBV11-2,-,-,TGTGCCAGCAGCTCGATGTGGACAACTGGAAACACCATATATTTT,CASSSMWTTGNTIYF
TRBJ2-4,TRBV11-2,-,few,TGTGCCAGCAGCCCGGAGCAGGGAGCCAAAAACATTCAGTACTTC,CASSPEQGAKNIQYF
TRBJ2-7,TRBV6-2/TRBV6-3,-,few,TGTGCCAGCAGTTACGTTCTCCCAGGGAGGTACGAGCAGTACTTC,CASSYVLPGRYEQYF